This TCR beta chain was recovered during a study of blood T cell repertoires in COVID-19. Study summary: Nucleic acid was either cDNA or gDNA, and it came from T cells, B-cell-depleted T cells, or PBMCs.

The CDR3 spans 13 residues. Germline CDR1 is GTSNPN and CDR2 is SVGIG (reference sequence). With 5 bases clipped from V and 1 base from J, the junction kept 2 bases outside the gene matches. Some clones are missing from TCRdb's copy, which holds only in-frame ones; the method was immunoSEQ multiplex PCR. This table has nearly 15,000 clones, around 77% appearing once. Sequences were obtained from peripheral blood. V is TRBV30 and J is TRBJ1-1, with 9 bases matching TRBD1. This clonotype originated in a human donor in a cohort sampled during active COVID-19. In DNA, the CDR3 is TGTGCCTGGGGACAGGGGAGGAACACTGAAGCTTTCTTT. It is translated as CAWGQGRNTEAFF.